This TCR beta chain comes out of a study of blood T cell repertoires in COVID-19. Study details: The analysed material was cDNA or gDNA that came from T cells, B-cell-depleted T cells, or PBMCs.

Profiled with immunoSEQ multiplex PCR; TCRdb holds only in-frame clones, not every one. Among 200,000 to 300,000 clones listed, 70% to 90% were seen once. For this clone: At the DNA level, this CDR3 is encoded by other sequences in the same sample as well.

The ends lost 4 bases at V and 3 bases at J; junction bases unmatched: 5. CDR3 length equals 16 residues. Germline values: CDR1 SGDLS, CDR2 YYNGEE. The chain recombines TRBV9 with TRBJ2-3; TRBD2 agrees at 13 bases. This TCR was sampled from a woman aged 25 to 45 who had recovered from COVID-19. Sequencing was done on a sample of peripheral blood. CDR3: CASSPRTSGGTDTQYF. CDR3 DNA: TGTGCCAGCAGCCCTAGGACTAGCGGGGGTACAGATACGCAGTATTTT.